This note documents a single T cell receptor (beta chain) sequence. Its antigen is still unknown. Within one base of it there is no much larger clone, and no base qualities were kept. The germline V gene (reference sequence) gives CDR1 as SEHNR and CDR2 as FQNEAQ. The CDR3 starts with the cysteine, ends with the phenylalanine, and has 14 residues. Just CDR3 DNA is preserved here, 42 bases in frame from base 1. V is reduced by 8 bases and J by 0 bases, leaving a spacing of 13 bases between them. Each clonotype received, on average, approximately 9.9x coverage in deep resolution sequencing performed on a MiSeq, where the target depth lay between 1 in 1 million and 1 in 200,000 T cells. The immunoSEQ hsTCRB Kit was used to generate TCR beta libraries. Regarding the original processing steps: ImmunoSEQ Data Assistant and ImmunoSEQ Analyzer were used for data analysis, and V, D and J genes were assigned according to IMGT definitions. Clonality, with values ranging from 0 to 1, was calculated as one minus the normalized Shannon entropy of productive rearrangement frequencies. Public clonotype analysis was restricted to overrepresented clonotypes comprising at least 0.05% of each patient's repertoire. Thirteen age-matched healthy donor repertoires from immuneACCESS were used as controls for clonality. TCRdb stores this immuneACCESS table with in-frame sequences only. Part of the clones is absent; in the studies checked, under half of the shortfall reflects unresolved V genes, and no reason is known for the rest. V and J calls and clone size are those listed in that table; D and trimming were worked out from the DNA. This sample comprises some 200,000 clones, roughly 77% of them detected only once. 5.9% of the sample comes from the top ten.

The time point label for this specimen denotes: about a year on ibrutinib. For TCR beta library preparation, approximately 2.2 micrograms of genomic DNA were isolated from cryopreserved PBMCs. Longitudinal blood samples from CLL patients on ibrutinib monotherapy were analyzed using high-throughput TCR beta sequencing. The patients took part in an open-label, single-center phase 2 trial of ibrutinib monotherapy. The data were taken from a study of cytotoxic CD8 clonotypes in ibrutinib-treated CLL (dated by TCRdb to about 2021). For context, the study as a whole: The cohort had over ten relapsed/refractory and more than 14 treatment-naive patients; fewer than 18 were IGHV unmutated. Responses were partial in roughly 24 patients and complete in 2; after median about 70 months follow-up, around 15 stayed in remission and approximately 12 progressed. Samples at response were collected after a median of about twelve months of treatment, with a range of roughly 6 to 40 months. An average of 255,043 productive templates and approximately 91,000 productive rearrangements was obtained per sample. Of the approximately 87 participants in the trial, about 26 had longitudinal samples available. Cryopreserved peripheral blood mononuclear cells were obtained before treatment, at response, and at either sustained remission or disease progression. All remission and progressive disease samples were collected while patients were still receiving ibrutinib.

The investigation overall reported the following: Public clonotypes were rare and either shrank or stayed stable during treatment, and the rise in clonality at ibrutinib response reflected expansion of private clonotypes. Clonality rose at ibrutinib response, remained stable during sustained remission, and dropped back toward baseline at progression. Sampling times were not matched between sustained-remission and progressing patients, and lymph node repertoires were not studied. Baseline clonality was found to be higher than that of age-matched healthy donors and was strongly correlated with circulating CD8+ T-cell counts.

Recombination linked TRBV7-9 to TRBJ1-1; TRBD1 is a weak D gene call, 6 bases matching. This TCR was recovered from a human donor with chronic lymphocytic leukemia. The sample was PBMCs, taken after 12 months of ibrutinib treatment. The DNA sequence follows: TGTGCCAGCCCAGGGGCTTTAATGAACACTGAAGCTTTCTTT. This codes for CASPGALMNTEAFF.